A single sample is the source of the 15 T cell receptor beta chains below, sequenced in a study of T cell responses to AZD1222 COVID-19 vaccine (dated by TCRdb to about 2021). Library preparation was by the immunoSEQ multiplex PCR assay. Entries here come from immuneACCESS through TCRdb and include only in-frame sequences with V and J called. Some clones fail to appear in such tables; in the studies checked, an unresolved V gene covers under half of the shortfall, and the cause of the remainder is unknown. The sample table contains more than 150,000 clones; only one count was recorded for 88% of them. 20% to 30% of the sample rests with the top ten. Explained via the paper, the time point label denotes: about 28 days (+/-7) after the second vaccine dose. Material: peripheral blood, obtained 28 days after the second AZD1222 dose. These receptor sequences come from an adult who received the AZD1222 COVID-19 vaccine.

The V and J genes are TRBV5-1 and TRBJ2-5; tentatively, D is TRBD1 (7 bases). The CDR3 is 17 amino acids. Germline values: CDR1 SGHRS, CDR2 YFSETQ. Trimming removed 0 bases from V and 4 bases from J, with 19 bases in between. CDR3 sequence (DNA): TGCGCCAGCAGCTTGGGCTTCAGGGGGGATATCCGAGAGACCCAGTACTTC. Protein product: CASSLGFRGDIRETQYF.

The count of this clone is one. The V gene is TRBV4-1, the J gene TRBJ1-5; 10 positions agree with TRBD1. Germline V CDR1 and CDR2: MGHRA, YSYEKL. The CDR3 extends over 15 amino acids. Trimming at V came to 0 bases and at J to 9 bases, leaving 5 bases not matched to a gene. The chain's CDR3 is CASSQETGGYRPQHF. The CDR3 bases are TGCGCCAGCAGCCAAGAGACAGGGGGCTACCGGCCCCAGCATTTT.

The chain is built from TRBV7-8 and TRBJ2-1; TRBD2 matches at 13 bases. CDR1 is SGHVS and CDR2 is FQNEAQ in the germline V gene. V lost 5 bases, J lost 13 bases, and 8 bases stayed unmatched. CDR3 length: 14 amino acids. The CDR3: CASSASGLAGVQFF. CDR3 bases: TGTGCCAGCAGCGCCTCCGGACTAGCGGGAGTACAGTTCTTC.

This clone occurred a few times. At one boundary the junction diverges from the germline segment, which might be a read error. The chain employs TRBV6-5 and TRBJ2-1, with D tentatively TRBD1 (6 bases). CDR1 and CDR2 from the germline V gene are MNHEY and SVGAGI. The CDR3 covers 10 residues. CDR3 sequence reads: CASRETGLVF. CDR3 DNA sequence: TGTGCCAGCAGGGAGACAGGCCTAGTCTTC.

The chain links TRBV18 to TRBJ2-3, with D possibly called TRBD1 or TRBD2 (5 bases each). Looked up from germline, CDR1 is KGHSH and CDR2 is LQKENI. With 3 bases removed from V and 5 bases from J, the gap between germline ends came to 9 bases. This CDR3 region has 13 residues. In DNA form, the CDR3 reads TGTGCCAGCTCACCCCCGGGGCGAGATACGCAGTATTTT. Amino acid sequence: CASSPPGRDTQYF.

V gene TRBV2 combines with J gene TRBJ1-5, with a tentative D call TRBD1 (6 bases). The germline CDR1 and CDR2 sequences are SNHLY and FYNNEI. CDR3 length equals 13 residues. The V gene lost 5 bases and the J gene lost 4 bases, with 9 bases spanning the gap. CDR3 DNA: TGTGCCAGCAGTATAGGGGGAAATCAGCCCCAGCATTTT. The encoded protein is CASSIGGNQPQHF.

This clone was seen a few times. This sequence joins TRBV7-2 and TRBJ1-3, with unresolved D. CDR3 size: 16 residues. The V gene lost 5 bases and the J gene lost 4 bases, with 18 bases spanning the gap. Per germline, CDR1 SGHTA and CDR2 FQGNSA. This CDR3 is CASSTGGGVGGNTIYF. The CDR3 coding sequence is TGTGCCAGCAGCACCGGAGGTGGAGTCGGGGGAAACACCATATATTTT.

This chain joins TRBV7-2 and TRBJ1-2, with 8 nucleotides matching TRBD1. CDR3 length equals 14 residues. V dropped 5 bases and J dropped 8; count of bases not matched to a gene: 10. CDR1 is SGHTA, CDR2 FQGNSA, per germline. In DNA, the CDR3 is TGTGCCAGCAGCCCACCATACAGGGGGGGAGGCTACACCTTC. Translating it yields CASSPPYRGGGYTF. Variable domain in full (rest from reference TRBV7-2 and TRBJ1-2): GAGVSQSPSNKVTEKGKDVELRCDPISGHTALYWYRQSLGQGLEFLIYFQGNSAPDKSGLPSDRFSAERTGGSVSTLTIQRTQQEDSAVYLCASSPPYRGGGYTFGSGTRLTVV.

Comments on this clone: The identical CDR3 is also encoded by other nucleotide sequences in the sample. The V and J genes are TRBV9 and TRBJ2-1; D is uncertain. CDR3 length: 13 residues. Germline CDR1 is SGDLS and CDR2 is YYNGEE. V was pared by 0 bases and J by 7 bases, with 8 bases between. This chain's CDR3 is CASSVVGSNEQFF. For the CDR3, the DNA is TGTGCCAGCAGCGTAGTCGGTAGTAATGAGCAGTTCTTC.

This clone occurred a few times. The rearrangement links TRBV4-3 to TRBJ2-1, with D perhaps TRBD1 (5 bases). CDR1 LGHNA and CDR2 YSLEER come from the germline V gene. The CDR3 has 16 amino acids. V lost 1 base, J lost 8 bases, and 18 bases lay in between. CDR3 loop: CASSQGEAGSRDEQFF. CDR3 DNA sequence: TGCGCCAGCAGCCAAGGTGAGGCAGGGTCACGCGATGAGCAGTTCTTC.

This clone has just one count. The chain uses TRBV2 and TRBJ2-5; D not resolved. The V end was cut by 4 bases, the J end by 5 bases, with 8 bases between. This CDR3 contains 12 residues. Germline V lookup: CDR1 SNHLY, CDR2 FYNNEI. The CDR3 is CASSGQTETQYF. The CDR3 DNA reads TGTGCCAGCAGTGGTCAGACGGAGACCCAGTACTTC.

This sequence joins TRBV19 and TRBJ1-2, with 9 bases lining up with TRBD1. The CDR3 sequence is 12 residues long. CDR1 and CDR2 (germline): LNHDA, SQIVND (reference sequence). CDR3 bases: TGTGCTTCGGGACAGGGCGTAGATGGCTACACCTTC. Translated, it gives CASGQGVDGYTF.

J is TRBJ1-5 and V is TRBV27; D is ambiguous. With 6 bases removed from V and 1 base from J, the gap between germline ends came to 13 bases. This CDR3 spans 15 amino acids. CDR1 and CDR2 from the germline V gene are MNHEY and SMNVEV (reference sequence). The CDR3 protein is CASSPGTGSNQPQHF. In nucleotides, the CDR3 is TGTGCCAGCAGCCCAGGTACGGGGAGCAATCAGCCCCAGCATTTT.

The chain carries TRBV7-9 and TRBJ1-1; TRBD1 might be the D (6 bases). Germline V gives CDR1 SEHNR, CDR2 FQNEAQ (reference sequence). The CDR3 runs to 13 residues. The germline V and J ends were trimmed by 5 bases and 1 base, with 8 bases remaining between them. The CDR3 nucleotides read TGTGCCAGCAGCACACAGGGGAACACTGAAGCTTTCTTT. Translation gives CASSTQGNTEAFF.

This chain uses TRBV20-1 with TRBJ2-3; no definite D call. V was trimmed by 3 bases and J by 0 bases, leaving 10 bases between them. The germline CDR1 and CDR2 sequences are DFQATT and SNEGSKA (reference sequence). The CDR3 has 14 residues. CDR3 nucleotide sequence: TGCAGTGCTAGTTATAGCCCTAGCACAGATACGCAGTATTTT. Translated: CSASYSPSTDTQYF.